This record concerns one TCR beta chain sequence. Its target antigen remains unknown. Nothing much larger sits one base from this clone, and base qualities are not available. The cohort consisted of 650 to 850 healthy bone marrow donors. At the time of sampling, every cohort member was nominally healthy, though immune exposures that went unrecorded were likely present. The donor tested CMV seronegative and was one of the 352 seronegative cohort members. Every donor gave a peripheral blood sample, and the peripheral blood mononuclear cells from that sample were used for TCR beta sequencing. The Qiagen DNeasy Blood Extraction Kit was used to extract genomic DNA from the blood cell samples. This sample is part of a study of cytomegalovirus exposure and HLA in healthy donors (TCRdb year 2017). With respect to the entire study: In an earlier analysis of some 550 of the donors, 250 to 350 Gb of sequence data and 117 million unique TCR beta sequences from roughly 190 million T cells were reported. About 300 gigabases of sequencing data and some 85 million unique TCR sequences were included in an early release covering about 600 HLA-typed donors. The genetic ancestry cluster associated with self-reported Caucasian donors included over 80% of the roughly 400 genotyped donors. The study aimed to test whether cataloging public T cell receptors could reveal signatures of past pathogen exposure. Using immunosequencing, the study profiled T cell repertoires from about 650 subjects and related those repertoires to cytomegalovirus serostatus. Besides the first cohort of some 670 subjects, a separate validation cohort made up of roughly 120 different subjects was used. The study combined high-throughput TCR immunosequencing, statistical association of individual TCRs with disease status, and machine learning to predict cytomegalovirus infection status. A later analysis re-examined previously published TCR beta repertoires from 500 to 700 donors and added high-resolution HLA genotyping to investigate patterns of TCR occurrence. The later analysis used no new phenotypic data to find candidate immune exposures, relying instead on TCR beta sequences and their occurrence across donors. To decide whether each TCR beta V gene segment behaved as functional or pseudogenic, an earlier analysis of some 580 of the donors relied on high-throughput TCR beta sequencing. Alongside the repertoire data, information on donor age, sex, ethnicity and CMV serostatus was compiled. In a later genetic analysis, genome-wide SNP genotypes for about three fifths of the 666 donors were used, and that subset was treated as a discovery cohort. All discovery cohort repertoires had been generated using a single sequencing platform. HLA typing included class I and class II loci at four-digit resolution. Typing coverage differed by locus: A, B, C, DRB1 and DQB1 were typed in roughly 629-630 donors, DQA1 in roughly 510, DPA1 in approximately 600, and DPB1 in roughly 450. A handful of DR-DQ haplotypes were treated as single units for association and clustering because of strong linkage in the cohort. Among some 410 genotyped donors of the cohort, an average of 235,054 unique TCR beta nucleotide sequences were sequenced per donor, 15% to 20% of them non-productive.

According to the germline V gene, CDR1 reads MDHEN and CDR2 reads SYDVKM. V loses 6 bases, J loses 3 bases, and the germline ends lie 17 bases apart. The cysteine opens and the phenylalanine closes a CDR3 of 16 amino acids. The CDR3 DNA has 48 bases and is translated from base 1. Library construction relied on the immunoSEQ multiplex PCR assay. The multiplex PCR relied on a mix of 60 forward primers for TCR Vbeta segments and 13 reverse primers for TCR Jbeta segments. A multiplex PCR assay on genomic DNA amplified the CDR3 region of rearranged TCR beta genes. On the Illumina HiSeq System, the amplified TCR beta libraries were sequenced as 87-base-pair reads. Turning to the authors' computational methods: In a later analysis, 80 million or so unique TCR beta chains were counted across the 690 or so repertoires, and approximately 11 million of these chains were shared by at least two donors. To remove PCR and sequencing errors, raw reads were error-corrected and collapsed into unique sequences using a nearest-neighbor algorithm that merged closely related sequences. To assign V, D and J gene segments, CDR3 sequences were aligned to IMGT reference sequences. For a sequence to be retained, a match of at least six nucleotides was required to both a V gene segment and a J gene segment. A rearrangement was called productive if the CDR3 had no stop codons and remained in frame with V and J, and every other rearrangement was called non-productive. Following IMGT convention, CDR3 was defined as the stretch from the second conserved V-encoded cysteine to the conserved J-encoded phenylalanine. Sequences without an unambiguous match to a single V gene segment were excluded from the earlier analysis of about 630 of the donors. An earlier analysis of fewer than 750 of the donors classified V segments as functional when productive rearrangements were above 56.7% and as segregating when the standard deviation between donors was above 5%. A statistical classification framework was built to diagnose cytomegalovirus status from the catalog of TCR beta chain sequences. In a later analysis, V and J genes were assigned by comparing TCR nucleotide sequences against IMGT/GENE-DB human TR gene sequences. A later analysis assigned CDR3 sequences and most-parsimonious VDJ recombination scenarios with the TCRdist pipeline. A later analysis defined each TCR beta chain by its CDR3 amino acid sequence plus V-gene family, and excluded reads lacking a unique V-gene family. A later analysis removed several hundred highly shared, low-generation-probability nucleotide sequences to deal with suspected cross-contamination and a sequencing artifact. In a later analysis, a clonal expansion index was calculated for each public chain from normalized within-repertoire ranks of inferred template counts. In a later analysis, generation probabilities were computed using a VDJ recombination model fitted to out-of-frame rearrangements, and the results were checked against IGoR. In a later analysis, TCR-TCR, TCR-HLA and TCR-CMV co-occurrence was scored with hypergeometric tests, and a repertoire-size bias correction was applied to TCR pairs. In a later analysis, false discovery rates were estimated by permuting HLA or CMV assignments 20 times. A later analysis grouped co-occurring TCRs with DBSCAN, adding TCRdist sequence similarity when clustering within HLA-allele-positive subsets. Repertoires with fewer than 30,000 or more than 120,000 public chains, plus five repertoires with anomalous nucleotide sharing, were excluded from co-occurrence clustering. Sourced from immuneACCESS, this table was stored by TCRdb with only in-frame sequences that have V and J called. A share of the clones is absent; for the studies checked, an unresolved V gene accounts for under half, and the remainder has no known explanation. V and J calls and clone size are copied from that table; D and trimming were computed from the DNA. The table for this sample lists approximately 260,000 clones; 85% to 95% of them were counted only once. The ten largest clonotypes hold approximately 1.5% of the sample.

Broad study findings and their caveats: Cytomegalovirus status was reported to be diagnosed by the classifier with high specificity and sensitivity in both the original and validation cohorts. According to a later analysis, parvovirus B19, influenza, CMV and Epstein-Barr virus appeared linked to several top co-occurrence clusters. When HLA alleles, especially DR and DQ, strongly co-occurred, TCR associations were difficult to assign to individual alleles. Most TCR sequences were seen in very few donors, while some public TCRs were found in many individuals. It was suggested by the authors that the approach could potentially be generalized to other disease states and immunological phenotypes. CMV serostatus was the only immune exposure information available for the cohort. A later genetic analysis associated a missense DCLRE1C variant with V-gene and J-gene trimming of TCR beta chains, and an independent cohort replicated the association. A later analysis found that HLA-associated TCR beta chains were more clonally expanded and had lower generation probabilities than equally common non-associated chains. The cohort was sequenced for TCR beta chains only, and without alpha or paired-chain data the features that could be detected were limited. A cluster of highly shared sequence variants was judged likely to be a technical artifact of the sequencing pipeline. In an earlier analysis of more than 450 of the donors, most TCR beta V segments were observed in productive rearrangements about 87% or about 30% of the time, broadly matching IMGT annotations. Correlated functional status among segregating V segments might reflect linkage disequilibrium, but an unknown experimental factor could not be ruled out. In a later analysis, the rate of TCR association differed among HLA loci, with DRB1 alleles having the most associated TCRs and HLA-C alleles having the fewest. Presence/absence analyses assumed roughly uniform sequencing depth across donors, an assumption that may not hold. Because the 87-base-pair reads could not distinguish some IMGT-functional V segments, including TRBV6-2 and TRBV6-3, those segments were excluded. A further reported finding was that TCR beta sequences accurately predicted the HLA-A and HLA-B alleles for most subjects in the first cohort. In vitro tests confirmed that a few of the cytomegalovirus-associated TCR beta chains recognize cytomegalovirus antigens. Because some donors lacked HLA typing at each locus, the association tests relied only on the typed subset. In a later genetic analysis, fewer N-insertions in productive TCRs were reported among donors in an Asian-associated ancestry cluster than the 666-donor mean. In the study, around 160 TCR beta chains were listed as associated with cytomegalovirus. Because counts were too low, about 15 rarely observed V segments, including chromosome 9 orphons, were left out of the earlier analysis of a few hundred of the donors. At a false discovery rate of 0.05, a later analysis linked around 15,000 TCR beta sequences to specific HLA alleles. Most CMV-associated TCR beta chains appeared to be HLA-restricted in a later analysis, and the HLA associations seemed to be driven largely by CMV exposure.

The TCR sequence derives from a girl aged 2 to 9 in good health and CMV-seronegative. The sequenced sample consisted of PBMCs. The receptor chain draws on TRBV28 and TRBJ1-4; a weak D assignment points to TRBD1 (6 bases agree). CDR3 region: CASSSGDRRPNEKLFF. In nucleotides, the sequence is TGTGCCAGCAGCTCCGGAGACAGGCGTCCTAATGAAAAACTGTTTTTT. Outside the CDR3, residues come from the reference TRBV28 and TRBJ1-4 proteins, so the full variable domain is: DVKVTQSSRYLVKRTGEKVFLECVQDMDHENMFWYRQDPGLGLRLIYFSYDVKMKEKGDIPEGYSVSREKKERFSLILESASTNQTSMYLCASSSGDRRPNEKLFFGSGTQLSVL.